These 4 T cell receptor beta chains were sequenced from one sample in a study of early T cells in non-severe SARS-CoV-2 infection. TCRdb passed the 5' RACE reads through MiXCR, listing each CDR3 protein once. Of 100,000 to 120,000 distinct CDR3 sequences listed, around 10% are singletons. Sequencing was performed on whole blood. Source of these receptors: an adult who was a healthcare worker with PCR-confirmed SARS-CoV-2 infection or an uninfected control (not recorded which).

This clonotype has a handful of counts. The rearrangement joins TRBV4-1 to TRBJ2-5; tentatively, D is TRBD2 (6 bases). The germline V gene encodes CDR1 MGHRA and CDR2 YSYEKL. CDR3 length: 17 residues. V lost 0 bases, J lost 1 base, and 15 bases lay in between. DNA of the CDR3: TGCGCCAGCAGCCAAGATCCCCCCCCCGGGAGCCAAGAGACCCAGTACTTC. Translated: CASSQDPPPGSQETQYF.

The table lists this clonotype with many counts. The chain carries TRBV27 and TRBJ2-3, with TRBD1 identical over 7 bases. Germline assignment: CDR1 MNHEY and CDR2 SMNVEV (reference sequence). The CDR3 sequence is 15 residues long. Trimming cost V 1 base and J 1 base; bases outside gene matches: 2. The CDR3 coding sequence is TGTGCCAGCAGTTTATATGGACAGGGCACAGATACGCAGTATTTT. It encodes CASSLYGQGTDTQYF.

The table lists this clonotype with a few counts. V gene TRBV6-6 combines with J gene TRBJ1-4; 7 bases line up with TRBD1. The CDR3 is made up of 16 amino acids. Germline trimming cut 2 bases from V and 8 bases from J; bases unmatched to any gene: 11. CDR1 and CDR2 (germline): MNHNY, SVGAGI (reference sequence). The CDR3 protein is CASSYAWEGAREKLFF. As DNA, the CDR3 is TGTGCCAGCAGTTACGCATGGGAGGGGGCTCGAGAAAAACTGTTTTTT.

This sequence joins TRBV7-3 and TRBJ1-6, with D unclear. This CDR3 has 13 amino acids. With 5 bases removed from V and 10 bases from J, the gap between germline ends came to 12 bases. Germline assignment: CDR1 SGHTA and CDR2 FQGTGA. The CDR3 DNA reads TGTGCCAGCAGCCAGGAAAAGGTATCACCCCTCCACTTT. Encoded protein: CASSQEKVSPLHF. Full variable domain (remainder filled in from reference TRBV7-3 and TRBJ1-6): GAGVSQTPSNKVTEKGKYVELRCDPISGHTALYWYRQSLGQGPEFLIYFQGTGAADDSGLPNDRFFAVRPEGSVSTLKIQRTERGDSAVYLCASSQEKVSPLHFGNGTRLTVT.